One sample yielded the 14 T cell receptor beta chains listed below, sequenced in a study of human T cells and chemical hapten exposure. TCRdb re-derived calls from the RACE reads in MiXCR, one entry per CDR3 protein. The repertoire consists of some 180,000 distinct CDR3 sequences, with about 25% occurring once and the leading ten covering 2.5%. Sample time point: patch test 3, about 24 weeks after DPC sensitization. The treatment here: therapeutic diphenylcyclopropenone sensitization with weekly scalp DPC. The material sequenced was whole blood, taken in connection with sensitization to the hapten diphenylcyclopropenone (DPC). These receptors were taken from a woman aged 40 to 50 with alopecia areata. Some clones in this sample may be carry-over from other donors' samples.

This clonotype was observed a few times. CDR3 nucleotides: TGTGCCAGCAGCGTTAGCGGGAGTCCGAACACCGGGGAGCTGTTTTTT. This sequence encodes CASSVSGSPNTGELFF. This chain uses TRBV6-6 with TRBJ2-2, with 9 bases matching TRBD2. The germline V gene has CDR1 MNHNY and CDR2 SVGAGI (reference sequence). Trimming removed 6 bases from V and 0 bases from J; junction bases left unmatched: 5. This CDR3 comprises 16 residues.

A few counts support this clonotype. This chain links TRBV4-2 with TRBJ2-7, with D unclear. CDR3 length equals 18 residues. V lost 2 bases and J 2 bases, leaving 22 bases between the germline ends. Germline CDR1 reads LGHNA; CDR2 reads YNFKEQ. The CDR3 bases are TGTGCCAGCAGCCAAAAACCCCCCTCGGGCCGCTTCCCCTACGAGCAGTACTTC. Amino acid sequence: CASSQKPPSGRFPYEQYF.

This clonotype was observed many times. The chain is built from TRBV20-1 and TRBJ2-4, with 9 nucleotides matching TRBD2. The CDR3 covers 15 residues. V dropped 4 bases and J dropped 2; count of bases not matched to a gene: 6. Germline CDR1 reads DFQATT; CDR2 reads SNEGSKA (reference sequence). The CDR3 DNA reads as TGCAGTGCTAAACAAGCGGGAGGTACCAAAAACATTCAGTACTTC. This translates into CSAKQAGGTKNIQYF.

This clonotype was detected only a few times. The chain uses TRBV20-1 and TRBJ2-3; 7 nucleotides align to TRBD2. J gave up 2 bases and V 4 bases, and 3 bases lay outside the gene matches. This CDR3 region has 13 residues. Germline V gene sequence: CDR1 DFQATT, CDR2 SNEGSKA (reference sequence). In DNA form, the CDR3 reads TGCAGTGCTACGCGGGAGATCACAGATACGCAGTATTTT. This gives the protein CSATREITDTQYF.

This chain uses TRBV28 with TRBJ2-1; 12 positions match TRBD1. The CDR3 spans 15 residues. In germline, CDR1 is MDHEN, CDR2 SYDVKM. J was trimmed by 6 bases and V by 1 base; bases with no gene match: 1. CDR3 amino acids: CASSLLGQGANEQFF. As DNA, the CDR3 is TGTGCCAGCAGTTTATTGGGACAGGGGGCCAATGAGCAGTTCTTC.

The CDR3 sequence is CSVEKGGPDTQYF. CDR3 nucleotides: TGCAGCGTTGAAAAGGGTGGCCCAGATACGCAGTATTTT. The J gene is TRBJ2-3, the V gene TRBV29-1; D uncertain. CDR3 length: 13 residues. The germline gives CDR1 SQVTM, CDR2 ANQGSEA. V was pared by 2 bases and J by 4 bases, with 10 bases between.

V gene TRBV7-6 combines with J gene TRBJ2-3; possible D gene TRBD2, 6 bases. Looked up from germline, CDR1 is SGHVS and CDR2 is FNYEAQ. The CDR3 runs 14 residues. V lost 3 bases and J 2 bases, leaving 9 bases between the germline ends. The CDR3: CASSLGLHTDTQYF. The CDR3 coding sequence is TGTGCCAGCAGCTTGGGACTCCACACAGATACGCAGTATTTT. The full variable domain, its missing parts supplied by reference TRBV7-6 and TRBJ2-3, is GAGVSQSPRYKVTKRGQDVALRCDPISGHVSLYWYRQALGQGPEFLTYFNYEAQQDKSGLPNDRFSAERPEGSISTLTIQRTEQRDSAMYRCASSLGLHTDTQYFGPGTRLTVL.

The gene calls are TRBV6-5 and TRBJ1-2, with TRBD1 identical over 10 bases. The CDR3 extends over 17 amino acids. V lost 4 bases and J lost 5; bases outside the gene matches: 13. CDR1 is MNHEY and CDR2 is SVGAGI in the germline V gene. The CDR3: CASSFSTGGSGWYGYTF. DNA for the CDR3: TGTGCCAGCAGTTTCTCGACAGGGGGCTCGGGTTGGTATGGCTACACCTTC.

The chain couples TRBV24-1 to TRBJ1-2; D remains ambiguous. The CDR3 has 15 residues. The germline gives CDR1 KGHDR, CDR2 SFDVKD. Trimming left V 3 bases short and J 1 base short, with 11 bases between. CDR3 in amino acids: CATSDPTRGNYGYTF. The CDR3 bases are TGTGCCACCAGTGATCCGACTCGGGGTAACTATGGCTACACCTTC.

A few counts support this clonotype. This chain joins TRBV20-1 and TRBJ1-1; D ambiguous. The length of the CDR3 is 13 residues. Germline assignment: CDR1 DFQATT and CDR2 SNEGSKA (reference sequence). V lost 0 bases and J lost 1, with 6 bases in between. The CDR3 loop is CSAREGWNTEAFF. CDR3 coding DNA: TGCAGTGCTAGAGAAGGGTGGAACACTGAAGCTTTCTTT.

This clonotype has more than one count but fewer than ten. The CDR3 loop reads CASSPRAGGPNEQFF. The CDR3 region has the DNA TGTGCCAGCAGCCCGCGGGCGGGAGGCCCCAATGAGCAGTTCTTC. This chain connects TRBV5-5 to TRBJ2-1, with 8 nucleotides matching TRBD2. V dropped 4 bases and J dropped 6; count of bases not matched to a gene: 9. From germline, CDR1 is SGHKS and CDR2 YYEKEE (reference sequence). CDR3 length: 15 amino acids.

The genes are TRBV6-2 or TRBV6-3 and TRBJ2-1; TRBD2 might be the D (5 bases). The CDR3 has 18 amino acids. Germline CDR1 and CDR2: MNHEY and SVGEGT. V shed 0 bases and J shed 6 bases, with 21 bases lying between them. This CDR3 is CASSYSTLGGFDFNEQFF. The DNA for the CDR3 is TGTGCCAGCAGTTACTCAACCCTTGGCGGGTTTGATTTCAATGAGCAGTTCTTC.

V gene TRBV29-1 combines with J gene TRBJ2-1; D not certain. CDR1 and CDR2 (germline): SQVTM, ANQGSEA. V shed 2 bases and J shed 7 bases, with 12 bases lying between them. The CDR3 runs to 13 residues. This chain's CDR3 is CSVEKTQVNEQFF. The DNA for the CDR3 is TGCAGCGTTGAAAAAACGCAGGTGAATGAGCAGTTCTTC.

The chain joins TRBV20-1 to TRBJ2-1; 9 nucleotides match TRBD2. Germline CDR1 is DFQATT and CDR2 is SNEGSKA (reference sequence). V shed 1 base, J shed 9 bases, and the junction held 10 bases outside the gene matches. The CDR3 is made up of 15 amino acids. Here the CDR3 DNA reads TGCAGTGCTAGAGGTCTATTAGCGGGAGAGAGTGAGCAGTTCTTC. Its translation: CSARGLLAGESEQFF.